These 12 T cell receptor beta chains were sequenced from one sample in a study of blood T cell repertoires in COVID-19. Here immunoSEQ multiplex PCR was the method, and the copy in TCRdb shows in-frame clones only, minus some. The sample records some 83,000 clones, about 83% being singletons. Material for sequencing was peripheral blood. These receptors were collected from a man aged 45-65 years with active COVID-19.

J is TRBJ2-3 and V is TRBV28; 11 positions match TRBD2. The CDR3 runs 17 residues. Germline CDR1 and CDR2: MDHEN and SYDVKM. Losses at the gene ends were 2 bases for V and 1 base for J; bases not matched to a gene: 5. The CDR3 reads CASSLRGTSGGTDTQYF. CDR3 nucleotide sequence: TGTGCCAGCAGTTTAAGGGGGACTAGCGGAGGCACAGATACGCAGTATTTT.

CDR3 residues: CASSLALAGYYEQYF. The CDR3 nucleotides read TGCGCCAGCAGCTTGGCGCTAGCGGGATACTACGAGCAGTACTTC. V and J are TRBV5-1 and TRBJ2-7; 9 bases line up with TRBD2. The CDR3 runs 15 residues. Trimming took 0 bases from V and 3 from J; bases not matched to a gene: 4. Germline CDR1 is SGHRS and CDR2 is YFSETQ.

V usage is TRBV18 and J usage is TRBJ2-7, with TRBD2 matching over 11 bases. Trimming at V came to 2 bases and at J to 4 bases, leaving 10 bases not matched to a gene. This CDR3 region has 17 residues. Germline assignment: CDR1 KGHSH and CDR2 LQKENI. The CDR3 DNA reads TGTGCCAGCTCACCATCCGGGACTAGCGGAGCCATATACGAGCAGTACTTC. It specifies CASSPSGTSGAIYEQYF.

The chain is built from TRBV11-2 and TRBJ1-2, with TRBD1 identical over 7 bases. Unmatched junction bases numbered 11, after V lost 9 bases and J lost 4 bases. CDR3 length: 14 residues. CDR1 and CDR2 (germline): SGHAT, FQNNGV. DNA for the CDR3: TGTGCCAGAGATCATTCCGGGACAGTCTATGGCTACACCTTC. Its translation is CARDHSGTVYGYTF.

The chain recombines TRBV28 with TRBJ2-2, with D possibly TRBD2 on 5 matching bases. V lost 5 bases, J lost 7 bases, and 5 bases lay in between. Germline loops: CDR1 MDHEN, CDR2 SYDVKM. This CDR3 region has 11 residues. The CDR3 sequence: CASSRGGELFF. The CDR3 DNA follows: TGTGCCAGCAGTCGGGGCGGGGAGCTGTTTTTT.

This rearrangement joins TRBV5-1 to TRBJ2-7, with TRBD2 matching over 7 bases. The CDR3 has 14 residues. Losses at the gene ends were 6 bases for V and 4 bases for J; bases not matched to a gene: 10. Germline V gene data show CDR1 as SGHRS and CDR2 as YFSETQ. Here the CDR3 DNA reads TGCGCCAGCATCTGGGGGGGTATCCTTTACGAGCAGTACTTC. It codes for CASIWGGILYEQYF.

J is TRBJ1-1 and V is TRBV2; no reliable D call. The V gene's germline CDR1 is SNHLY and CDR2 FYNNEI. This CDR3 comprises 13 residues. The V gene lost 4 bases and the J gene lost 2 bases, with 8 bases spanning the gap. The CDR3 spells CASSVTLNTEAFF. The CDR3 DNA reads TGTGCCAGCAGTGTAACATTAAACACTGAAGCTTTCTTT. The full variable domain, its missing parts supplied by reference TRBV2 and TRBJ1-1, is EPEVTQTPSHQVTQMGQEVILRCVPISNHLYFYWYRQILGQKVEFLVSFYNNEISEKSEIFDDQFSVERPDGSNFTLKIRSTKLEDSAMYFCASSVTLNTEAFFGQGTRLTVV.

The V and J genes are TRBV24-1 and TRBJ2-1; 8 bases map to TRBD1. This CDR3 spans 14 amino acids. Trimming took 6 bases from V and 6 from J; bases not matched to a gene: 6. The V gene's germline CDR1 is KGHDR and CDR2 SFDVKD. In DNA, the CDR3 is TGTGCCACCAGTTATACAGGGGGATCCAATGAGCAGTTCTTC. Protein sequence: CATSYTGGSNEQFF.

This chain links TRBV24-1 with TRBJ1-1, with D possibly matching TRBD1 (5 bases). The V gene lost 4 bases and the J gene lost 8 bases, with 16 bases spanning the gap. CDR3 size: 14 residues. Germline assignment: CDR1 KGHDR and CDR2 SFDVKD. The CDR3 DNA reads as TGTGCCACCAGTGACCGCCCCGGGGGTAAGGAAGCTTTCTTT. Residues: CATSDRPGGKEAFF.

This chain uses TRBV4-2 with TRBJ1-1, with D uncertain. Trimming removed 4 bases at V and 5 bases at J, with 17 bases between. The CDR3 runs to 15 residues. Per germline, CDR1 LGHNA and CDR2 YNFKEQ. CDR3 protein: CASSRPGSPATEAFF. The DNA for the CDR3 is TGTGCCAGCAGCCGACCCGGGTCTCCCGCTACTGAAGCTTTCTTT.

The V call is TRBV28, the J call TRBJ1-1; a weak D match, TRBD1 (5 bases). The CDR3 has 13 amino acids. The V gene's germline CDR1 is MDHEN and CDR2 SYDVKM. Trimming stripped 7 bases from V and 3 bases from J, with 12 bases between. The chain's CDR3 is CASTRPGDTEAFF. The CDR3 region has the DNA TGTGCCAGCACCCGCCCGGGGGACACTGAAGCTTTCTTT. Filled out from reference TRBV28 and TRBJ1-1, the complete variable domain reads DVKVTQSSRYLVKRTGEKVFLECVQDMDHENMFWYRQDPGLGLRLIYFSYDVKMKEKGDIPEGYSVSREKKERFSLILESASTNQTSMYLCASTRPGDTEAFFGQGTRLTVV.

The chain employs TRBV28 and TRBJ1-2; the D is unclear. V was pared by 2 bases and J by 5 bases, with 6 bases between. CDR1 and CDR2 (germline): MDHEN, SYDVKM. This CDR3 region has 12 residues. CDR3 nucleotide sequence: TGTGCCAGCAGTTTAACGGGTTATGGCTACACCTTC. Amino acid sequence: CASSLTGYGYTF.